The text below deals with one T cell receptor (beta chain). The antigen is not known. Around 41,000 productive templates were obtained per sample on average. This table comes from immunoSEQ multiplex PCR, and its TCRdb copy is limited to in-frame clones, with some not included. This sample yields about 39,000 clones, of which around 80% are seen a single time; 0.43% belongs to the top ten. V lost 8 bases to trimming and J lost 3 bases, with 14 bases between them. Per the germline V gene, CDR1 is SGHRS and CDR2 is YFSETQ. The CDR3 loop spans 14 amino acids. The sample comes from a study of STAT3 mutations in large granular lymphocyte leukemia. Overall study findings and caveats: In some patients, a small highly pathogenic clone possibly went undetected. Every T-cell large granular lymphocyte leukemia patient had at least one immunodominant TCR beta clonotype. In 6 of 18 patients, new TCR clonotypes emerged after therapy. Variable sampling intervals and differing treatment regimens complicated linking therapy response to TCR clonal burden changes.

The V and J genes are TRBV5-1 and TRBJ2-2; D is ambiguous. The clonotype comes from a human donor with T large granular lymphocyte leukemia. Some clones in this sample may be carry-over from other donors' samples. The sequencing input was PBMCs. DNA of the CDR3: TGCGCCAGACTCCGCCGGGTCGACACCGGGGAGCTGTTTTTT. Translating it yields CARLRRVDTGELFF.